This T cell receptor (beta chain) stems from a study of blood T cell repertoires in COVID-19. The CDR3 has 13 residues. CDR1 and CDR2 (germline): GTSNPN, SVGIG (reference sequence). The V and J ends lost 6 bases and 4 bases, in that order; junction bases with no gene match: 6. Per the original data handling: Estimated nucleated cell counts came from reference gene primer amplification. Repertoires were generated with immunoSEQ multiplex PCR, while TCRdb's copy carries only in-frame clones and drops some. Clone size and the V and J calls come from that table; the DNA yielded D and trimming. The sample contains around 94,000 clones, 70% to 90% of which appear only once.

Sequenced input: peripheral blood. The chain uses TRBV30 and TRBJ1-1; 9 positions agree with TRBD1. The TCR comes from a man in his fifties with acute or convalescent COVID-19. The CDR3 DNA reads as TGTGCCTGTAAAAACAGGGGGCCCACTGAAGCTTTCTTT. It encodes CACKNRGPTEAFF.